This T cell receptor beta chain comes out of a study of human T cells and chemical hapten exposure. As for the study in general: Minor volume differences among pooled libraries chiefly drove per-sample TCR yield variation.

This CDR3 is 17 amino acids long. Germline trimming cut 2 bases from V and 5 bases from J; bases unmatched to any gene: 8. The germline V gene encodes CDR1 SGHTA and CDR2 FQGTGA. The library put unique molecular identifiers onto individual cDNA molecules. In the authors' methods: Sample TCR counts, which ranged from 23,224 to 690,600, had a median of roughly 100,000. In TCRdb, the RACE reads were re-called with MiXCR into one record per CDR3 protein. TCRdb, rather than the study authors, made the V and J calls. The data show about 50,000 distinct CDR3 sequences, over 3.5% seen once. This clonotype was counted at least ten times. Its antigen remains unknown. As to time point: healthy volunteer bleed at 2 weeks. Extraction yielded total RNA from whole blood (unfractionated). Findings of the study overall: TCRs at high frequency, those above 1 in 1000, did not change with DPC sensitization.

The material sequenced was whole blood. The chain has TRBV7-3 and TRBJ2-1, with 11 bases matching TRBD2. This TCR came from a female donor in good health. Some clones in this sample may be carry-over from other donors' samples. CDR3 DNA sequence: TGTGCCAGCAGCTTAGCGAGGACTAGCGGGCATAACAATGAGCAGTTCTTC. As protein: CASSLARTSGHNNEQFF.